What follows are 8 T cell receptor beta chains derived from one specimen sequenced in a study of blood T cell repertoires in COVID-19. Measured with immunoSEQ multiplex PCR; TCRdb has only the in-frame clones, and not every one. The repertoire includes fewer than 350,000 clones, roughly 88% of them detected once, and approximately 2.5% sits in the top ten. The material sequenced was PBMCs or T cells enriched from blood (not recorded which). These receptors all stem from a woman in her thirties or forties with acute COVID-19.

The genes are TRBV18 and TRBJ2-3; 7 nucleotides agree with TRBD1. The J segment lost 5 bases and the V segment lost 0 bases, leaving 5 bases of the junction unmatched. The germline CDR1 and CDR2 sequences are KGHSH and LQKENI. This CDR3 has 15 amino acids. This chain's CDR3 is CASSPPERGRDTQYF. The DNA of the CDR3 is TGTGCCAGCTCACCACCGGAAAGGGGGCGAGATACGCAGTATTTT. Full variable domain (remainder filled in from reference TRBV18 and TRBJ2-3): NAGVMQNPRHLVRRRGQEARLRCSPMKGHSHVYWYRQLPEEGLKFMVYLQKENIIDESGMPKERFSAEFPKEGPSILRIQQVVRGDSAAYFCASSPPERGRDTQYFGPGTRLTVL.

The V gene is TRBV7-2, the J gene TRBJ2-3, with TRBD2 identical over 8 bases. The CDR3 is made up of 16 amino acids. The junction had 9 bases not matched to a gene; V was cut back by 1 base and J by 6 bases. Per germline, CDR1 SGHTA and CDR2 FQGNSA. CDR3 DNA: TGTGCCAGCAGCTTAGTAGCGGGGACCAGTGGGGATACGCAGTATTTT. Its protein product is CASSLVAGTSGDTQYF.

The chain is built from TRBV27 and TRBJ1-4, with 8 bases fitting TRBD1. CDR1 MNHEY and CDR2 SMNVEV come from the germline V gene (reference sequence). V shed 5 bases and J 3 bases; nucleotides not matched to a gene: 2. This CDR3 has 14 amino acids. DNA for the CDR3: TGTGCCAGCAGTAAACAGGGGGCTAATGAAAAACTGTTTTTT. Translating gives CASSKQGANEKLFF.

This chain connects TRBV21-1 to TRBJ2-7; the D call in the table, TRBD2, was not verified against the DNA. TRBV21-1 constitutes a pseudogene. The CDR3 consists of 15 residues. CDR3 in amino acids: CASSKVRGLGYEQYF. In nucleotides, the CDR3 is TGTGCCAGCAGCAAAGTGCGGGGGCTCGGCTACGAGCAGTACTTC.

This chain connects TRBV7-2 to TRBJ2-5, with TRBD2 matching 16 bases. After removal of 4 bases from V and 9 bases from J, the junction contained 2 bases not matched to a gene. The CDR3 contains 14 residues. Germline lookup yields CDR1 SGHTA and CDR2 FQGNSA. The CDR3 loop is CASSSGLAGGAQYF. In DNA, the CDR3 is TGTGCCAGCAGCTCGGGACTAGCGGGGGGGGCCCAGTACTTC.

The chain uses TRBV3-1 (or the pseudogene TRBV3-2) and TRBJ1-2, with 10 bases identical to TRBD1. In germline, CDR1 is LGHDT, CDR2 YNNKEL (reference sequence). J gave up 8 bases and V 4 bases, and 16 bases lay outside the gene matches. The length of the CDR3 is 17 residues. This chain's CDR3 is CASSRTSTGTGVRGYTF. CDR3 coding DNA: TGTGCCAGCAGCCGAACATCTACCGGGACAGGGGTTAGAGGCTACACCTTC.

This chain links TRBV11-2 with TRBJ2-7; TRBD2 aligns across 10 bases. The ends lost 0 bases at V and 2 bases at J; junction bases unmatched: 1. The CDR3 covers 15 residues. Germline V CDR1 and CDR2: SGHAT, FQNNGV. This CDR3 is CASSLELAGAYEQYF. For the CDR3, the DNA is TGTGCCAGCAGCTTAGAGCTAGCGGGAGCCTACGAGCAGTACTTC.

The chain carries TRBV27 and TRBJ2-7; TRBD1 is a possible D gene (5 bases). Trimming took off 7 bases at V and 0 bases at J, with 10 bases between the two ends. The CDR3 is 13 residues long. Germline V gene sequence: CDR1 MNHEY, CDR2 SMNVEV (reference sequence). The CDR3 loop reads CASTPGHSYEQYF. The CDR3 DNA reads as TGTGCCAGCACCCCAGGACACTCCTACGAGCAGTACTTC.